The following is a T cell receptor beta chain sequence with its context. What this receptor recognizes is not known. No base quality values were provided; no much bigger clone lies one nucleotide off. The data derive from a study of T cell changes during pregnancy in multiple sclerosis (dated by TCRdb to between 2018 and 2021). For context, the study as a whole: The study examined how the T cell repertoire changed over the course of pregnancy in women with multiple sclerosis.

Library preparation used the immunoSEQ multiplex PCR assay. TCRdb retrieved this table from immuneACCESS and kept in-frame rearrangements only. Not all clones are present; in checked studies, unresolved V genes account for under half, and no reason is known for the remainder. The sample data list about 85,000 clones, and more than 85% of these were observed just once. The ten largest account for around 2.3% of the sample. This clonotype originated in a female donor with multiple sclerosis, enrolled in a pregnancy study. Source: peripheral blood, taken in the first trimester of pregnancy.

Read as DNA, the sequence is TGTGCCAGCAGCTTGGGAGACAGGATTTCCTATGGCTACACCTTC. Its protein reads: CASSLGDRISYGYTF. Rearrangement joined TRBV5-5 to TRBJ1-2, and perhaps TRBD1 as D gene, on 6 matching bases. Looking up the germline V gene (reference sequence) yields CDR1 SGHKS and CDR2 YYEKEE. CDR3 length: 15 amino acids, cysteine to phenylalanine. Only the CDR3 part of the read is kept: 45 bases, read in frame from the first base. Trimming removed 0 bases from V and 4 bases from J, leaving 13 bases between the germline ends.